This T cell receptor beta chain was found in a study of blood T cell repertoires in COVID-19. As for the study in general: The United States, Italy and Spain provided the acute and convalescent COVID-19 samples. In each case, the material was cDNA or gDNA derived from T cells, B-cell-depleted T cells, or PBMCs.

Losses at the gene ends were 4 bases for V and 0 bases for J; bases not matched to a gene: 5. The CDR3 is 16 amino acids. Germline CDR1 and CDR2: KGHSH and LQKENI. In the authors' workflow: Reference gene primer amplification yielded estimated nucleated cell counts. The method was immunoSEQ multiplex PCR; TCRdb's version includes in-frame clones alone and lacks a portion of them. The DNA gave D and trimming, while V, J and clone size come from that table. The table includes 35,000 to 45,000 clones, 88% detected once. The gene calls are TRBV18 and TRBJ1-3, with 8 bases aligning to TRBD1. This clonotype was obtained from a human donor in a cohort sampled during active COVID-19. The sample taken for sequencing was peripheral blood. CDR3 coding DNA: TGTGCCAGCTCACGCCCGACAGGGGTCTCTGGAAACACCATATATTTT. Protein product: CASSRPTGVSGNTIYF.